The clone carrying this TCR beta chain appeared a few times. These data originate in a study of graft-versus-host responses after intestinal transplantation. V lost 2 bases and J 8 bases, leaving 15 bases between the germline ends. CDR1 is MNHNS, CDR2 SASEGT, per germline. This CDR3 is built from 14 residues. The protocol was immunoSEQ multiplex PCR, while the TCRdb copy is restricted to in-frame clones and leaves out a portion. The sample comprises 13,000 to 15,000 clones, roughly 30% of which are singletons, and under 7.5% rests with the top ten. The material was alloreactive CD4+ T cells from a mixed lymphocyte reaction culture, obtained before intestinal transplant. Subset here: CFSE-low proliferating T cells sorted from approximately 6-day pre-transplant mixed lymphocyte reaction (GvH or HvG direction). J is TRBJ1-2 and V is TRBV6-1, with D possibly being TRBD1 (6 bases). This clonotype originated in a human patient who received an intestinal transplant. Here the CDR3 DNA reads TGTGCCAGCAGTGAACCAGGGGAGGTGCGGGGCTACACCTTC. Protein sequence: CASSEPGEVRGYTF.